The TCR beta chain under discussion was sequenced for a study of regulatory T cells in long-lasting Graves disease. This clonotype was counted many times. Time point specified: newly diagnosed GD, antithyroid drugs for less than 3 months. There was RNA extracted from PBMCs, and the TCR library was made from it. Combining iRepertoire HTBI primers with Arm-PCR of CDR3 regions, the authors built TCR beta libraries. TCRdb re-called the multiplex PCR reads with MiXCR, one entry per CDR3 protein. The sample contains roughly 440,000 distinct CDR3 sequences, roughly 17% of which appear only once. These same data were also listed under a study on T cells in Graves' hyperthyroidism and ophthalmopathy. That paper notes: Among the patients, aged 18 to 65, hyperthyroidism was newly diagnosed and had lasted under 2 months. The TCR CDR3 was amplified in a first-round RT-PCR using the HTBI primer set.

The sample was peripheral blood mononuclear cells (PBMCs), taken at new diagnosis, from a patient treated with antithyroid drugs. The receptor was isolated from a woman aged 18-30 years with Graves disease.

This CDR3 reads CASTILAGVAGELFF. The CDR3 DNA reads as TGTGCCAGCACCATACTAGCGGGAGTAGCCGGGGAGCTGTTTTTT. V and J are TRBV11-3 and TRBJ2-2; 11 nucleotides match TRBD2. Germline V gene lookup returns CDR1 SGHNT and CDR2 YENEEA. The CDR3 length is 15 residues. Germline trimming cut 7 bases from V and 6 bases from J; bases unmatched to any gene: 7.